The present T cell receptor (beta chain) was sequenced within a study of cytomegalovirus exposure and HLA in healthy donors. The wider study: A preliminary data release comprised roughly 80 million unique TCRs obtained from HLA-typed donors.

Study-wide findings and caveats: In a later analysis, TCR beta V- and J-gene trimming was associated with a missense DCLRE1C variant. TCR beta chains associated with HLA were, in a later analysis, more clonally expanded than equally common others.

Every donor was a healthy person donating bone marrow. To note about this clone: The antigen remains unidentified.

Vbeta (60) and Jbeta (13) primers were used in the PCR. Profiled with immunoSEQ multiplex PCR; TCRdb holds only in-frame clones, not every one. The sample contains about 130,000 clones, more than 65% of which appear only once. CDR1 SNHLY and CDR2 FYNNEI come from the germline V gene. With 6 bases clipped from V and 4 bases from J, the junction kept 6 bases outside the gene matches. This CDR3 has 14 amino acids. The sequence came from a woman under 30 in good health and CMV-seropositive. V gene TRBV2 combines with J gene TRBJ1-1, with 9 bases matching TRBD1. The sequencing sample was made of PBMCs. The CDR3 sequence: CASRRTGGGTEAFF. The CDR3 DNA sequence: TGTGCCAGCAGGAGAACAGGGGGCGGCACTGAAGCTTTCTTT.